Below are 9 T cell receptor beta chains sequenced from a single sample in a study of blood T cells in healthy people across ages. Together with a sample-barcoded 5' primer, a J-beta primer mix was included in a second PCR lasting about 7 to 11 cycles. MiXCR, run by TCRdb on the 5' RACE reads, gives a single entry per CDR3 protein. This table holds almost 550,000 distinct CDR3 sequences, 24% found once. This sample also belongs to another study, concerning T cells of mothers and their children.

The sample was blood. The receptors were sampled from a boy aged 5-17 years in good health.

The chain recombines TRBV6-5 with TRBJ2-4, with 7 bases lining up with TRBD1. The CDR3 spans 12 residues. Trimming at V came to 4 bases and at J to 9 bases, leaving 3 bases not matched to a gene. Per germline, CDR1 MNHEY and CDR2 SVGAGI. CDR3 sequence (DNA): TGTGCCAGCAGTTCGGGACAGTTCATTCAGTACTTC. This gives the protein CASSSGQFIQYF.

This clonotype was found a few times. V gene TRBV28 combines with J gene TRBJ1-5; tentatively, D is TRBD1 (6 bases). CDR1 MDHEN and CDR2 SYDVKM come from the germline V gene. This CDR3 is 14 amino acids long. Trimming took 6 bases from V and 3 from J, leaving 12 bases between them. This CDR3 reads CASRSGQLNQPQHF. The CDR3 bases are TGTGCCAGCAGGTCGGGACAACTCAATCAGCCCCAGCATTTT.

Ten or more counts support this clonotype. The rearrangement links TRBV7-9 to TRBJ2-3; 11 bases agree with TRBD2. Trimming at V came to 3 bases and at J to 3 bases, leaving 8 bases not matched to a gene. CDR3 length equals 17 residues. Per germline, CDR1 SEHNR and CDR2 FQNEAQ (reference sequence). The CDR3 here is CASSFLTSGSGTDTQYF. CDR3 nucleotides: TGTGCCAGCAGCTTTCTTACTAGCGGGAGCGGAACAGATACGCAGTATTTT.

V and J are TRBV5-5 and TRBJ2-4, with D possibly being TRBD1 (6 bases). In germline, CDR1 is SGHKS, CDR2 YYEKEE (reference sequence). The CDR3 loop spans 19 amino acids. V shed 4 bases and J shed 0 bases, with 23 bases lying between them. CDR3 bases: TGTGCCAGCAGCCCATCGGTGGGGGCAGGGGCACTAGCCAAAAACATTCAGTACTTC. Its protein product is CASSPSVGAGALAKNIQYF.

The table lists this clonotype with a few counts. The CDR3 DNA is TGCGCCAGCAGCCAAGTAGAGTTCATCGGCGGATCCTACAATGAGCAGTTCTTC. Its protein product is CASSQVEFIGGSYNEQFF. The chain carries TRBV4-3 and TRBJ2-1; D remains unclear. The germline V gene has CDR1 LGHNA and CDR2 YSLEER. The V end lost 1 base, the J end lost 1 base, and 17 bases lay between the germline ends. This CDR3 is 18 amino acids long.

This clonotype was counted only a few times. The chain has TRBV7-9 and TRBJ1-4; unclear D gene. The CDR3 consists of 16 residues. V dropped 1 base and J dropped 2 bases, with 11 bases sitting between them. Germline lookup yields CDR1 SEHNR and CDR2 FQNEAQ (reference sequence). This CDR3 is CASSLGRFSTNEKLFF. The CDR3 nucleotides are TGTGCCAGCAGCTTAGGGCGGTTTTCGACTAATGAAAAACTGTTTTTT.

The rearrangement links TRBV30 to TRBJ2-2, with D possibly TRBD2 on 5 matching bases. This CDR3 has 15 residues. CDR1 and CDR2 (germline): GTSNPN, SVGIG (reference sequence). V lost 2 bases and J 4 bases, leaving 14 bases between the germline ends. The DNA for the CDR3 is TGTGCCTGGAGTCCCACGGGGTCTGGCACCGGGGAGCTGTTTTTT. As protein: CAWSPTGSGTGELFF.

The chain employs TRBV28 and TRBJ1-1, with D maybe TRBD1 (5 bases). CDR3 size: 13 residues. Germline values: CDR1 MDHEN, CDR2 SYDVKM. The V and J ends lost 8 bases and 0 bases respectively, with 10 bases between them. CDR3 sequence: CASVGDVNTEAFF. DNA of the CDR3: TGTGCCAGCGTCGGGGACGTGAACACTGAAGCTTTCTTT.

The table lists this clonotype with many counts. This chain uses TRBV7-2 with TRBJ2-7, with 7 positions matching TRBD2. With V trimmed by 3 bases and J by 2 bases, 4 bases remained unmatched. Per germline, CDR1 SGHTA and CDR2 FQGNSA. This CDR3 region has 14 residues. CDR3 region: CASSLAGATYEQYF. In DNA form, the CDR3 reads TGTGCCAGCAGCTTGGCGGGAGCTACCTACGAGCAGTACTTC.